Listed below are T cell receptor beta chains from one sample, sequenced in a study of blood T cell repertoires in COVID-19. The repertoire was sequenced with immunoSEQ multiplex PCR; TCRdb's copy has only in-frame clones and lacks some. The table records a few hundred thousand clones, 86% of them present only once. Sequencing was carried out using PBMCs or T cells enriched from blood (not recorded which). Source of these receptors: a woman in her fifties or sixties in a cohort exposed to, infected with or recovered from COVID-19 (not recorded which). Both conserved end residues are part of each CDR3. The order of the fields is clone size, V gene, J gene, D gene, CDR3 protein, CDR3 DNA. A D gene is named only where the DNA matches it firmly. Expanded clones are given a class, and other clones once, few, many or no size at all.

>NA|TRBV3-1/TRBV3-2|TRBJ1-1|NA
CASRNRNTEAFF
TGTGCCAGCAGAAACAGGAACACTGAAGCTTTCTTT
>NA|TRBV3-1/TRBV3-2|TRBJ2-1|TRBD1
CASSQGQGPYNEQFF
TGTGCCAGCAGCCAAGGACAGGGGCCATACAATGAGCAGTTCTTC
>NA|TRBV10-3|TRBJ1-6|NA
CAISQDRFSYNSPLHF
TGTGCCATCAGCCAGGACAGATTCTCCTATAATTCACCCCTCCACTTT
>NA|TRBV24-1|TRBJ2-1|NA
CATSEPGQGGDEQFF
TGTGCCACCAGTGAACCAGGACAGGGAGGGGATGAGCAGTTCTTC
>NA|TRBV7-9|TRBJ2-7|TRBD1
CASSPGGSSYEQYF
TGTGCCAGCAGCCCAGGGGGCTCGTCCTACGAGCAGTACTTC
>NA|TRBV6-4|TRBJ1-2|TRBD1
CASRPGQAASYGYTF
TGTGCCAGCAGGCCCGGACAGGCCGCGAGCTATGGCTACACCTTC
>few|TRBV4-3|TRBJ1-2|NA
CASSPTRGNYGYTF
TGCGCCAGCAGCCCGACCCGGGGGAACTATGGCTACACCTTC
>once|TRBV5-6|TRBJ2-7|NA
CASSFVAGGGEQYF
TGTGCCAGCAGCTTTGTCGCGGGCGGTGGCGAGCAGTACTTC
>NA|TRBV3-1/TRBV3-2|TRBJ1-1|NA
CASSQLQGNTEAFF
TGTGCCAGCAGCCAATTACAGGGGAACACTGAAGCTTTCTTT
>NA|TRBV10-3|TRBJ1-5|NA
CAISESGGSNQPQHF
TGTGCCATCAGTGAGTCTGGGGGGAGCAATCAGCCCCAGCATTTT
>NA|TRBV18|TRBJ1-2|NA
CASSPDTETYGYTF
TGTGCCAGCTCACCAGATACGGAGACCTATGGCTACACCTTC
>once|TRBV7-2|TRBJ2-3|NA
CASNTNRADTQYF
TGTGCCAGCAACACTAACCGGGCAGATACGCAGTATTTT
>NA|TRBV30|TRBJ1-2|NA
CAWSVTDRANYGYTF
TGTGCCTGGAGTGTTACCGACAGAGCTAACTATGGCTACACCTTC
>NA|TRBV4-3|TRBJ1-2|TRBD1
CASSQGGQGRIYGYTF
TGCGCCAGCAGCCAAGGAGGACAGGGTCGCATTTATGGCTACACCTTC
>NA|TRBV19|TRBJ1-5|TRBD1
CASRMTGGGSNQPQHF
TGTGCCAGTAGGATGACAGGGGGAGGGAGCAATCAGCCCCAGCATTTT
>NA|TRBV6-5|TRBJ1-2|TRBD1
CASSFGQEGYGYTF
TGTGCCAGCAGTTTCGGACAGGAGGGCTATGGCTACACCTTC
>NA|TRBV5-4|TRBJ1-2|TRBD1
CASSPGQGNHGYTF
TGTGCCAGCAGCCCAGGACAGGGGAACCATGGCTACACCTTC
>once|TRBV9|TRBJ2-7|TRBD1
CASSRYPGQGGNEQYF
TGTGCCAGCAGCCGTTACCCGGGACAGGGAGGTAACGAGCAGTACTTC
>NA|TRBV5-1|TRBJ2-2|TRBD1
CASSSGQGANTGELFF
TGCGCCAGCAGCTCAGGACAGGGGGCGAACACCGGGGAGCTGTTTTTT
>once|TRBV15|TRBJ2-3|NA
CATSRDVGGDTQYF
TGTGCCACCAGCAGAGATGTGGGAGGAGATACGCAGTATTTT
>NA|TRBV19|TRBJ1-2|TRBD1
CASSWDSYPANYGYTF
TGTGCCAGTAGCTGGGACAGTTATCCAGCTAACTATGGCTACACCTTC
>few|TRBV7-2|TRBJ2-7|NA
CASSFLPAHEQYF
TGTGCCAGCAGCTTCCTACCTGCCCACGAGCAGTACTTC
>NA|TRBV7-2|TRBJ1-5|NA
CASSLGSAGSNQPQHF
TGTGCCAGCAGCTTAGGATCGGCGGGGAGCAATCAGCCCCAGCATTTT
>NA|TRBV7-9|TRBJ2-1|NA
CASSLDGGDYNEQFF
TGTGCCAGCAGCTTAGATGGCGGGGACTACAATGAGCAGTTCTTC
>NA|TRBV27|TRBJ1-6|NA
CASSPRLNSPLHF
TGTGCCAGCAGTCCCCGACTCAATTCACCCCTCCACTTT
>NA|TRBV4-1|TRBJ2-5|TRBD2
CASSRTSGGTQETQYF
TGCGCCAGCAGCCGAACTAGCGGGGGAACCCAAGAGACCCAGTACTTC
>once|TRBV5-5|TRBJ2-1|NA
CASSLTLAIPHEQFF
TGTGCCAGCAGCTTGACGCTAGCCATCCCCCATGAGCAGTTCTTC
>NA|TRBV9|TRBJ1-1|TRBD1
CASSVGSGGVAEAFF
TGTGCCAGCAGCGTAGGGTCAGGGGGAGTGGCTGAAGCTTTCTTT
>NA|TRBV28|TRBJ1-6|TRBD1
CASSPTGGFYNSPLHF
TGTGCCAGCTCGCCGACAGGGGGCTTCTATAATTCACCCCTCCACTTT
>NA|TRBV2|TRBJ1-1|TRBD1
CASSAAGGDLVEAFF
TGTGCCAGCAGTGCTGCAGGGGGCGATCTTGTTGAAGCTTTCTTT
>NA|TRBV18|TRBJ1-2|TRBD1
CASSPFGQGYGYTF
TGTGCCAGCTCACCATTCGGACAGGGCTATGGCTACACCTTC
>NA|TRBV2|TRBJ2-3|NA
CASSAPRGGGTDTQYF
TGTGCCAGCAGTGCGCCCCGCGGGGGCGGCACAGATACGCAGTATTTT
>NA|TRBV7-2|TRBJ2-7|NA
CASSSYSEQYF
TGTGCCAGCAGCTCCTACAGTGAGCAGTACTTC
>NA|TRBV10-3|TRBJ1-1|NA
CAINRDNTEAFF
TGTGCCATCAACAGGGATAACACTGAAGCTTTCTTT
>few|TRBV7-9|TRBJ1-1|NA
CASSLRTVNTEAFF
TGTGCCAGCAGCTTAAGGACAGTGAACACTGAAGCTTTCTTT
>NA|TRBV4-2|TRBJ2-3|TRBD2
CASSQVSGGTPQGTQYF
TGTGCCAGCAGCCAAGTCTCGGGGGGGACGCCTCAGGGTACGCAGTATTTT
>NA|TRBV19|TRBJ2-2|NA
CASSSGDANTGELFF
TGTGCCAGTAGTTCAGGGGACGCGAACACCGGGGAGCTGTTTTTT
>NA|TRBV5-6|TRBJ1-5|NA
CASSLGGRQPQHF
TGTGCCAGCAGCTTGGGGGGGCGGCAGCCCCAGCATTTT
>NA|TRBV4-1|TRBJ1-6|TRBD1
CASSLQTGEDSPLHF
TGCGCCAGCAGCCTGCAGACAGGGGAAGACTCACCCCTCCACTTT
>NA|TRBV7-3|TRBJ2-2|NA
CASSLSGGPTGELFF
TGTGCCAGCAGCTTAAGCGGGGGCCCCACCGGGGAGCTGTTTTTT
>NA|TRBV7-9|TRBJ2-1|NA
CASNRAGDNEQFF
TGTGCCAGCAACCGAGCGGGTGACAATGAGCAGTTCTTC
>NA|TRBV15|TRBJ1-5|TRBD1
CATSRDRLRPQHF
TGTGCCACCAGCAGGGACAGGCTTCGACCCCAGCATTTT
>NA|TRBV24-1|TRBJ2-3|NA
CATSDRGGKDTQYF
TGTGCCACCAGTGATAGGGGGGGGAAGGATACGCAGTATTTT
>NA|TRBV3-1/TRBV3-2|TRBJ2-7|TRBD1
CASSQRPGTGGAREQYF
TGTGCCAGCAGCCAACGACCAGGGACAGGGGGGGCCAGGGAGCAGTACTTC
>few|TRBV28|TRBJ2-7|TRBD1
CASSRDSSYEQYF
TGTGCCAGCAGTCGGGACAGCTCCTACGAGCAGTACTTC
>NA|TRBV11-3|TRBJ1-6|TRBD1
CANTRQGWNSPLHF
TGTGCCAATACCAGACAGGGTTGGAATTCACCCCTCCACTTT
>NA|TRBV7-3|TRBJ1-2|TRBD1
CASSSGGTGAGYTF
TGTGCCAGCAGCTCCGGGGGGACAGGGGCTGGCTACACCTTC
>NA|TRBV5-4|TRBJ1-3|NA
CASSFGGAGNTIYF
TGTGCCAGCAGCTTCGGAGGGGCCGGAAACACCATATATTTT
>NA|TRBV27|TRBJ2-4|TRBD1
CASRPDRVAKNIQYF
TGTGCCAGCAGGCCCGACAGGGTAGCCAAAAACATTCAGTACTTC
>once|TRBV9|TRBJ2-1|NA
CASSDTYNEQFF
TGTGCCAGCAGCGATACCTACAATGAGCAGTTCTTC